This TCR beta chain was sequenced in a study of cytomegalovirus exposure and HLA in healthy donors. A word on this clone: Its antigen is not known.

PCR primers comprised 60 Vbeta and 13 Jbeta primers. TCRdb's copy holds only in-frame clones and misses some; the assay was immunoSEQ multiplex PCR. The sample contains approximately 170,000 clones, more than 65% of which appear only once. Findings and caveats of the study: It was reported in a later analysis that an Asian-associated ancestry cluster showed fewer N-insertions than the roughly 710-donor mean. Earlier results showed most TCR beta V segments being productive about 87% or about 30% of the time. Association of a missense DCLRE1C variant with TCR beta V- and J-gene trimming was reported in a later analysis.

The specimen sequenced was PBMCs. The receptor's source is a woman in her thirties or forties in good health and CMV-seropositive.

The CDR3: CASRGFGGEQETQYF. In DNA, the CDR3 is TGTGCCAGCAGAGGATTTGGCGGAGAGCAAGAGACCCAGTACTTC. The V gene is TRBV6-6, the J gene TRBJ2-5; D ambiguous. The CDR3 consists of 15 residues. The V end lost 6 bases, the J end lost 2 bases, and 16 bases lay between the germline ends. CDR1 is MNHNY and CDR2 is SVGAGI in the germline V gene (reference sequence).